These 5 T cell receptor beta chains were all obtained from the same sample, sequenced in a study of shared clonotypes between healthy human individuals. The naive CD8 population came from CD45RO-negative cells selected for CCR7, without terminally differentiated effector memory CD45RA+ cells. The table came from immunoSEQ multiplex PCR; TCRdb's copy has only in-frame clones and leaves some out. There are 800,000 to 950,000 clones in the sample; just over 95% occur only once, and about 0.25% lies in the top ten. The sequencing input was naive CD8+ T cells sorted from blood. The receptors were gathered from a man aged 30 to 45 in good health.

J is TRBJ2-7 and V is TRBV4-1; 9 bases agree with TRBD1. Germline CDR1 reads MGHRA; CDR2 reads YSYEKL. This CDR3 has 14 residues. J lost 1 base, V lost 7 bases, and 5 bases had no gene match. The CDR3 loop is CASTQGQGSYEQYF. The CDR3 coding sequence is TGCGCCAGCACCCAGGGACAGGGATCCTACGAGCAGTACTTC.

This chain links TRBV9 with TRBJ2-7, with 7 bases identical to TRBD1. The length of the CDR3 is 14 residues. Germline assignment: CDR1 SGDLS and CDR2 YYNGEE. Unmatched junction bases numbered 9, after V lost 4 bases and J lost 5 bases. This chain's CDR3 is CASSNRQGNNEQYF. DNA for the CDR3: TGTGCCAGCAGCAACCGACAGGGCAACAACGAGCAGTACTTC.

About this clone: Different DNA sequences within this sample yield the same CDR3. The V and J genes are TRBV29-1 and TRBJ2-7, with D possibly TRBD2 on 6 matching bases. V was clipped by 2 bases and J by 4 bases, with 9 bases between them. The CDR3 contains 12 residues. From germline, CDR1 is SQVTM and CDR2 ANQGSEA. The CDR3, as DNA: TGCAGCGTTGAATTGCGGGGTTACGAGCAGTACTTC. This gives the protein CSVELRGYEQYF.

The chain carries TRBV9 and TRBJ2-5; D not resolved. This CDR3 has 15 amino acids. The germline V and J ends were trimmed by 0 bases and 0 bases, with 9 bases remaining between them. Per germline, CDR1 SGDLS and CDR2 YYNGEE. In DNA form, the CDR3 reads TGTGCCAGCAGCGTAGCTGGTCGAGACCAAGAGACCCAGTACTTC. The encoded protein is CASSVAGRDQETQYF. Supplemented by reference TRBV9 and TRBJ2-5, the full variable domain reads DSGVTQTPKHLITATGQRVTLRCSPRSGDLSVYWYQQSLDQGLQFLIQYYNGEERAKGNILERFSAQQFPDLHSELNLSSLELGDSALYFCASSVAGRDQETQYFGPGTRLLVL.

This clone was observed a single time. Written as DNA, the CDR3 is TGTGCCAGCAGTGCGGAGGCACGCACAGATACGCAGTATTTT. Amino acid sequence: CASSAEARTDTQYF. The chain employs TRBV2 and TRBJ2-3; D perhaps matches TRBD2 (5 bases). Germline loops: CDR1 SNHLY, CDR2 FYNNEI. V lost 4 bases and J 1 base, leaving 9 bases between the germline ends. The CDR3 sequence is 14 residues long.